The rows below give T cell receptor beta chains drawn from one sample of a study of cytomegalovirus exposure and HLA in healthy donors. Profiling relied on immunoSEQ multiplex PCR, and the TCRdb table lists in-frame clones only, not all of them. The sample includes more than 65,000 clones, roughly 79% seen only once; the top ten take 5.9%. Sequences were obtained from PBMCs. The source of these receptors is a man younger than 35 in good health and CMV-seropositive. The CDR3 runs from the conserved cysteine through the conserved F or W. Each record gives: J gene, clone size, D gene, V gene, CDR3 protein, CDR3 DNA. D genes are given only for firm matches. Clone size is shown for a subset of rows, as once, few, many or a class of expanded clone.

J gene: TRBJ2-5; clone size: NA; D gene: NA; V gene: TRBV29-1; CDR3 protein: CSVVRWETQYF; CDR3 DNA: TGCAGCGTTGTGCGTTGGGAGACCCAGTACTTC
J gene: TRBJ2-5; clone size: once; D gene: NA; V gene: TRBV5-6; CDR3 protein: CASSLEFYPQYF; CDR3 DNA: TGTGCCAGCAGCTTAGAGTTTTACCCCCAGTACTTC
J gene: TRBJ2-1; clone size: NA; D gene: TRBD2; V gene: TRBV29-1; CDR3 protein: CSVDATVAGGDNEQFF; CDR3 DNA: TGCAGCGTTGACGCCACCGTAGCGGGAGGGGACAATGAGCAGTTCTTC
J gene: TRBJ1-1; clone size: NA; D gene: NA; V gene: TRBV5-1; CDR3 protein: CASSLARVVGTEAFF; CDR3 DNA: TGCGCCAGCAGCTTGGCCAGGGTCGTAGGAACTGAAGCTTTCTTT
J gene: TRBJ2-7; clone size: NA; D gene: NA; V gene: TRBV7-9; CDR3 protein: CASSLGLGGSGEQYF; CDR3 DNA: TGTGCCAGCAGCTTAGGTTTGGGGGGTTCCGGCGAGCAGTACTTC
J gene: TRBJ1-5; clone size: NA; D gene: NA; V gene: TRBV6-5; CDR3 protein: CASRGGLRPNQPQHF; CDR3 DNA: TGTGCCAGCAGAGGGGGATTGAGGCCCAATCAGCCCCAGCATTTT
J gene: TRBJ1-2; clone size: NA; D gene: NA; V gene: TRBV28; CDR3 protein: CATTQQQGGNYGYTF; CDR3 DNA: TGTGCCACCACCCAACAACAGGGTGGTAACTATGGCTACACCTTC
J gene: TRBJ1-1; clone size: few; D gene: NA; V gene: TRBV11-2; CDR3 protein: CASSLQLHTEAFF; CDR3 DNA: TGTGCCAGCAGCTTGCAACTGCACACTGAAGCTTTCTTT
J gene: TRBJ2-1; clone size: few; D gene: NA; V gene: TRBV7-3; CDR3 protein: CASSLQGSSYNEQFF; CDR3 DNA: TGTGCCAGCAGCTTACAAGGGAGTTCCTACAATGAGCAGTTCTTC
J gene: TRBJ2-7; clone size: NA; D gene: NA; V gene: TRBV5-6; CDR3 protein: CASSLEEPPYEQYF; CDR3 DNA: TGTGCCAGCAGCTTGGAGGAGCCCCCCTACGAGCAGTACTTC
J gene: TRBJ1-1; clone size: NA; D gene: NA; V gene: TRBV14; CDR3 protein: CASSSGRNTEAFF; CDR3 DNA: NA
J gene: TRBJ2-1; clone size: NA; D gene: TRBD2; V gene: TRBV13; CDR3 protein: CASTSGSYNEQFF; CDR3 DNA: TGTGCCAGCACTAGCGGGAGCTACAATGAGCAGTTCTTC
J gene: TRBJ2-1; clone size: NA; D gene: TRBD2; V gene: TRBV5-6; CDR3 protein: CASSLSGLAGINEQFF; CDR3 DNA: TGTGCCAGCAGCTTGTCCGGACTAGCGGGCATAAATGAGCAGTTCTTC
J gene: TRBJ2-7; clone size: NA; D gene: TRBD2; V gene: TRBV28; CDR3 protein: CASRLSGRSYEQYF; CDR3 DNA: TGTGCCAGCAGACTTAGCGGGAGGTCCTACGAGCAGTACTTC
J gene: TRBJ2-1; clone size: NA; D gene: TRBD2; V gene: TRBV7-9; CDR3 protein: CASSFSGSSNEQFF; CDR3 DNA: TGTGCCAGCAGCTTTAGCGGGAGTTCGAATGAGCAGTTCTTC
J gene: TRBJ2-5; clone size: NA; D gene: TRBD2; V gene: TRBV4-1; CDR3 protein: CASSQEGRGRGQETQYF; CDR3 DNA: TGCGCCAGCAGCCAAGAAGGTCGGGGGAGGGGTCAAGAGACCCAGTACTTC
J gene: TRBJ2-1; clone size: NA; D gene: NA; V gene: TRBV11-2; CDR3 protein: CASSLVADNEQFF; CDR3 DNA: TGTGCCAGCAGCTTAGTAGCAGACAATGAGCAGTTCTTC
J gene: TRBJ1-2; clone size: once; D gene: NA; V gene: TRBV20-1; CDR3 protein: CSARAPGGYTF; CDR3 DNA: TGCAGTGCTAGGGCCCCGGGGGGCTACACCTTC
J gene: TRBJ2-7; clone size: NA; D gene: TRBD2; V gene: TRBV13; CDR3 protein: CASSPTAGGGYEQYF; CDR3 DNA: TGTGCCAGCAGCCCAACAGCGGGAGGAGGATACGAGCAGTACTTC
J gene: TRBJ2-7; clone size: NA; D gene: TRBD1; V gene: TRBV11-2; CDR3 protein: CASSQNRGPGWFQYF; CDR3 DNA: TGTGCCAGCAGCCAGAACAGGGGGCCCGGGTGGTTTCAGTACTTC
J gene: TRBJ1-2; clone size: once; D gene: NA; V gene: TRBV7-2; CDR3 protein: CASSSQTVNYGYTF; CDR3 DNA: TGTGCCAGCAGCTCCCAGACAGTCAACTATGGCTACACCTTC
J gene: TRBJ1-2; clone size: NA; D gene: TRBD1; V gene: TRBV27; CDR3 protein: CASRAHRGYGYTF; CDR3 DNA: TGTGCCAGCAGAGCCCACAGGGGCTATGGCTACACCTTC
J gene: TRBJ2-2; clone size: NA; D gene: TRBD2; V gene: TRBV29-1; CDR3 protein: CSVGVGGDPGELFF; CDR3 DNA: TGCAGCGTTGGGGTGGGGGGGGACCCCGGGGAGCTGTTTTTT
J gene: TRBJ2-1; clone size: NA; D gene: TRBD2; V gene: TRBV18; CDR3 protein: CASSLLAGADEQFF; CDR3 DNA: TGTGCCAGCTCTCTCCTAGCGGGAGCGGATGAGCAGTTCTTC
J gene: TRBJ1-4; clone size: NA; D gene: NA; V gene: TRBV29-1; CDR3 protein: CSVFGRGNEKLFF; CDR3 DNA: TGCAGCGTTTTCGGCAGGGGTAATGAAAAACTGTTTTTT
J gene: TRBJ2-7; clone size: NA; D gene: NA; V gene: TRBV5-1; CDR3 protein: CASSLDVLSYEQYF; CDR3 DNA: TGCGCCAGCAGCTTGGATGTCCTCTCCTACGAGCAGTACTTC
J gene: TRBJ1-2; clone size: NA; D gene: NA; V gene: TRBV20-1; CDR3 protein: CSAFGWGGYTF; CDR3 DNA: TGCAGTGCTTTCGGGTGGGGCGGCTACACCTTC
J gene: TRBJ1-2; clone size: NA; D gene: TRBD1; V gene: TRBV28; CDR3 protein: CASSPTGRWLYGYTF; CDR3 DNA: TGTGCCAGCAGTCCGACAGGGCGGTGGCTATATGGCTACACCTTC
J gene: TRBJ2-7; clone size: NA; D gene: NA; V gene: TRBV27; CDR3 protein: CASSFRTATYEQYF; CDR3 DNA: TGTGCCAGCAGTTTCAGGACAGCGACCTACGAGCAGTACTTC
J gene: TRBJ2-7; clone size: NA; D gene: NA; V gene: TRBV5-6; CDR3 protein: CASSFGSGLRPYEQYF; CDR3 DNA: TGTGCCAGCAGCTTCGGGTCAGGGCTACGACCCTACGAGCAGTACTTC
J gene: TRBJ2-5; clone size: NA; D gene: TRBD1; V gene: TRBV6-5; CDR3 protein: CASSLTGGRKTQYF; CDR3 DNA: TGTGCCAGCAGTCTAACAGGGGGTCGCAAGACCCAGTACTTC
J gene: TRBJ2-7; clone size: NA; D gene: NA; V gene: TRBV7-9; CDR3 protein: CASSLLEGQPQYF; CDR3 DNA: TGTGCCAGCAGCTTACTAGAGGGACAACCGCAGTACTTC
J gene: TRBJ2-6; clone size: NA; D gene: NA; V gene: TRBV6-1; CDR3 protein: CAATNSGANVLTF; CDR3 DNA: TGTGCGGCAACGAATTCTGGGGCCAACGTCCTGACTTTC
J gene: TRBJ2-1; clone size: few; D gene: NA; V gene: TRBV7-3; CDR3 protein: CASSSTQGGNEQFF; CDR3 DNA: TGTGCCAGCAGCTCCACGCAAGGGGGCAATGAGCAGTTCTTC
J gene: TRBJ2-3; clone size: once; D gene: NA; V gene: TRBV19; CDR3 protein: CASSRQSTDTQYF; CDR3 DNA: TGTGCCAGTAGTCGACAGAGCACAGATACGCAGTATTTT
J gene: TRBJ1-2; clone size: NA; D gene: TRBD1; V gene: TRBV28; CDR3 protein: CAGRLTGDYGYTF; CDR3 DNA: TGTGCCGGCAGATTAACAGGGGACTATGGCTACACCTTC
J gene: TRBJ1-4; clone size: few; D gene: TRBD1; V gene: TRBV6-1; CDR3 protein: CASTSTGEGNEKLFF; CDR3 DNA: TGTGCCAGCACTTCGACAGGGGAGGGTAATGAAAAACTGTTTTTT
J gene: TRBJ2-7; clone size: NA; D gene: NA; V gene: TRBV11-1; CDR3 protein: CASSDGLRSGEQYF; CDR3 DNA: TGTGCCAGCAGCGATGGACTAAGATCGGGCGAGCAGTACTTC
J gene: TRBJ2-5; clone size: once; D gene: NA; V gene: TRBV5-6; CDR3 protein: CASSSRPDRVETQYF; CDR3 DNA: TGTGCCAGCAGCTCCCGCCCGGACAGAGTCGAGACCCAGTACTTC